This T cell receptor (beta chain) was sequenced during a study of blood T cell repertoires in COVID-19 (dated by TCRdb to the early 2020s). Notes on the research overall: Collaborator samples came from the United States, Italy and Spain and covered acute and convalescent phases of COVID-19. The material from the prospective study consisted of cDNA or gDNA derived from T cells, B-cell-depleted T cells, or PBMCs. The dataset comprised deeply sampled blood TCRbeta repertoires from subjects exposed to, actively infected with, or recovered from COVID-19. The repertoires were released in a freely available public database meant as a resource for research on the immune response to SARS-CoV-2. Samples were obtained from the ongoing ImmuneRACE study (first 160 participants) and from 1,200 or so subjects provided by 6 global collaborators. A de-identified subject ID, COVID-19 status, age in years and sex were almost always included in the sample metadata. Where available, HLA class I and class II types were taken from metadata supplied by the sample provider and were not determined by assay-based typing. What the study reported, not specific to this receptor: Clinical and demographic metadata were provided uncurated, with the amount varying by source and participant.

About this clone: Its recognized antigen is unknown. The record has no base qualities; no much larger clone is one base away.

Each collaborating institution followed its own protocols to collect whole blood in K2EDTA tubes. For TCRbeta analysis, collaborators shipped samples in one of three forms: frozen whole blood, isolated PBMCs, or DNA extracted from either of those sample types. Trimming accounts for 2 bases at V and 10 bases at J, while the number of junction bases matched to no gene is 14. From cysteine to phenylalanine, the CDR3 is 16 amino acids long. Only the CDR3 portion is preserved as DNA: 48 bases, with reading frame beginning at the first base. CDR1 GTSNPN and CDR2 SVGIG are derived from the germline V gene (reference sequence). TCRbeta CDR3 regions were amplified from genomic DNA by means of the immunoSEQ Assay, a bias-controlled multiplex PCR. As for how the authors treated the data: The number of nucleated cells in each sample was estimated from the amplification of reference gene primers within the assay. Sequence reads were collapsed and filtered to measure the absolute abundance of every unique TCRbeta CDR3 rearrangement. For each sample, productive Simpson clonality was calculated by taking the square root of Simpson's diversity index across productive rearrangements. In its TCRdb copy, this immuneACCESS table keeps in-frame sequences only and misses some clones. Where compared with another copy, unresolved V genes explain less than half of these, and the others have no known cause. The V and J calls and clone size are taken from that table; D and trimming were inferred from the DNA. Here the sample has about 120,000 clones; approximately 71% occur a single time. Roughly 8.6% of the sample comes from the top ten.

The clonotype was recovered from a human donor in a cohort sampled during active COVID-19. The chain couples TRBV30 to TRBJ1-6, with 7 bases matching TRBD1. Sequencing input: peripheral blood. CDR3 protein: CAWSPTSGTVASPLHF. The nucleotides read TGTGCCTGGAGTCCAACGTCCGGGACAGTCGCATCACCCCTCCACTTT.